A single sample gave rise to the 31 T cell receptor beta chains below, sequenced in a study of T-cell reconstitution after alpha-beta-depleted transplantation in children. A TCRbeta library incorporating unique molecular identifiers was prepared. TCRdb redid the calling of the PCR reads with MiXCR, one entry per CDR3 protein. The sample has approximately 300,000 distinct CDR3 sequences; around 10% are singletons. This specimen was peripheral blood, taken 180 days after TCRalphabeta/CD19-depleted stem cell transplant. The receptors here all came from a male patient between 2 and 9 years old who had a stem cell transplant for chronic granulomatous disease, so the T cells may come from the graft donor.

V gene TRBV2 combines with J gene TRBJ2-1; D is ambiguous. Germline-derived CDR1 and CDR2 are SNHLY and FYNNEI. Trimming stripped 9 bases from V and 4 bases from J, with 13 bases between. The CDR3 is 13 amino acids. The CDR3 nucleotides are TGTGCCAGTCTGTTGGACCTATACAATGAGCAGTTCTTC. Its protein product is CASLLDLYNEQFF.

Many counts were recorded for this clonotype. This rearrangement joins TRBV25-1 to TRBJ2-7; TRBD1 matches at 10 bases. The V gene's germline CDR1 is MGHDK and CDR2 SYGVNS. V trimming: 2 bases; J trimming: 6 bases; junction bases outside the gene matches: 10. This CDR3 is built from 16 residues. The CDR3 bases are TGTGCCAGCAGTGAAACCGCCGGGACAGGGGTTGGCGAGCAGTACTTC. Translation: CASSETAGTGVGEQYF.

This clonotype was picked up many times. The rearrangement uses TRBV5-1 and TRBJ2-5, with 14 bases fitting TRBD2. The V gene's germline CDR1 is SGHRS and CDR2 YFSETQ. Germline trimming cut 4 bases from V and 5 bases from J; bases unmatched to any gene: 7. The CDR3 extends over 16 amino acids. As DNA, the CDR3 is TGCGCCAGCAGCGCGGGGACTAGCGGGGGAATGGAGACCCAGTACTTC. Protein: CASSAGTSGGMETQYF.

The chain couples TRBV19 to TRBJ1-3; D unclear. The ends were cut back, 3 bases at V and 4 bases at J, with 16 bases in the middle. This CDR3 is built from 16 residues. Per germline, CDR1 LNHDA and CDR2 SQIVND (reference sequence). CDR3 sequence reads: CASSIPRMAVGNTIYF. CDR3 coding DNA: TGTGCCAGTAGTATCCCCAGGATGGCTGTCGGAAACACCATATATTTT.

This clonotype was picked up many times. V and J are TRBV19 and TRBJ2-2, with D possibly being TRBD1 (6 bases). Looked up from germline, CDR1 is LNHDA and CDR2 is SQIVND (reference sequence). V was shortened by 5 bases and J by 7 bases, with 11 bases between the two germline ends. This CDR3 has 13 amino acids. The CDR3 spells CASSPRQVGELFF. The CDR3 bases are TGTGCCAGTAGTCCTAGACAGGTCGGGGAGCTGTTTTTT.

This clonotype appeared many times. The chain has TRBV12-3 or TRBV12-4 and TRBJ2-5, with D possibly matching TRBD2 (6 bases). The CDR3 has 16 residues. Trimming left V 3 bases short and J 5 bases short, with 19 bases between. Written as DNA, the CDR3 is TGTGCCAGCAGTTTCGGGGCGGGACTTCGGGGGGAGACCCAGTACTTC. It yields the protein CASSFGAGLRGETQYF.

Details on this clonotype: Since a much larger clone is just one base distant, this may be a read error. V and J are TRBV29-1 and TRBJ2-7; 8 bases match TRBD1. Germline values: CDR1 SQVTM, CDR2 ANQGSEA. The CDR3 has 12 residues. In DNA, the CDR3 is TGCAGCATAGGACAGGGACCCCACGAGCAGTCCTTC. This encodes CSIGQGPHEQSF.

Remarks on this clonotype: One end of the junction is discordant with germline, which a read error may explain. V gene TRBV18 combines with J gene TRBJ2-3; D remains ambiguous. The CDR3 runs to 11 residues. Germline-derived CDR1 and CDR2 are KGHSH and LQKENI. DNA for the CDR3: TGTGCCTGCTCCTACACAGATACGCAGTATTTT. This gives the protein CACSYTDTQYF.

This clonotype was picked up many times. V and J are TRBV28 and TRBJ1-2, with D possibly TRBD1 on 5 matching bases. The CDR3 is made up of 16 amino acids. V was shortened by 4 bases and J by 2 bases, with 17 bases between the two germline ends. The germline CDR1 and CDR2 sequences are MDHEN and SYDVKM. The CDR3 here is CASSSVRASLNYGYTF. CDR3 nucleotide sequence: TGTGCCAGCAGTTCGGTCAGGGCGTCCCTCAACTATGGCTACACCTTC.

Details on this clonotype: At one of its ends the junction is not consistent with the germline gene, which may arise from a read error. The V call is TRBV9, the J call TRBJ2-2, with D possibly TRBD1 on 6 matching bases. This CDR3 spans 15 amino acids. From germline, CDR1 is SGDLS and CDR2 YYNGEE. The CDR3 spells CASSVGGSGSGELSF. CDR3 in DNA: TGTGCCAGCAGCGTAGGAGGGTCTGGGTCAGGGGAGCTGTCTTTT.

This clonotype was seen ten or more times. The chain couples TRBV7-9 to TRBJ2-3, with D perhaps matching TRBD1 (5 bases). This CDR3 comprises 17 residues. Trimming removed 1 base at V and 4 bases at J, with 18 bases between. The germline V gene has CDR1 SEHNR and CDR2 FQNEAQ (reference sequence). Here the CDR3 reads CASSLGLRQYSADTQYF. The CDR3 DNA reads as TGTGCCAGCAGCTTAGGTCTTCGACAGTATTCAGCAGATACGCAGTATTTT.

This clonotype has at least ten counts. This chain joins TRBV12-3 or TRBV12-4 and TRBJ2-5, with D maybe TRBD2 (6 bases). The CDR3 is 15 residues long. The V and J ends lost 3 bases and 2 bases respectively, with 13 bases between them. The CDR3 DNA reads TGTGCCAGCAGTTTTGGGGTGGGACTTCAAGAGACCCAGTACTTC. This encodes CASSFGVGLQETQYF.

The V gene is TRBV3-1, the J gene TRBJ2-7; TRBD2 aligns across 9 bases. The CDR3 is 15 amino acids. Trimming took 1 base from V and 6 from J; bases not matched to a gene: 7. Germline V CDR1 and CDR2: LGHDT, YNNKEL (reference sequence). The CDR3 nucleotides are TGTGCCAGCAGCCAAGCCGGGCGGGAGGGCGCCGAGCAGTACTTC. As protein: CASSQAGREGAEQYF.

This clonotype has ten or more counts. This chain connects TRBV20-1 to TRBJ2-3; 12 bases fit TRBD2. V lost 3 bases and J lost 0; bases outside the gene matches: 1. This CDR3 comprises 15 residues. Germline CDR1 reads DFQATT; CDR2 reads SNEGSKA (reference sequence). CDR3 region: CSASGTSGSTDTQYF. CDR3 bases: TGCAGTGCTAGTGGGACTAGCGGGAGCACAGATACGCAGTATTTT.

This clonotype has ten or more counts. V gene TRBV12-3 or TRBV12-4 combines with J gene TRBJ2-4; D gene uncertain. Deletions cut 3 bases from V and 0 bases from J, with 9 bases between. The CDR3 has 15 residues. The CDR3 here is CASSFSGTAKNIQYF. The CDR3 DNA follows: TGTGCCAGCAGTTTTTCCGGAACAGCCAAAAACATTCAGTACTTC.

This clonotype was recorded at least ten times. The chain recombines TRBV20-1 with TRBJ2-3; D is uncertain. The CDR3 has 15 amino acids. Germline CDR1 is DFQATT and CDR2 is SNEGSKA (reference sequence). V was clipped by 0 bases and J by 4 bases, with 14 bases between them. This CDR3 reads CSARDHHSQSDTQYF. CDR3 DNA: TGCAGTGCTAGAGATCATCATAGCCAGTCAGATACGCAGTATTTT.

There are many counts of this clonotype. The V gene is TRBV7-9, the J gene TRBJ2-3; 10 bases are shared with TRBD2. The CDR3 extends over 14 amino acids. The junction had 6 bases not matched to a gene; V was cut back by 3 bases and J by 9 bases. Germline assignment: CDR1 SEHNR and CDR2 FQNEAQ (reference sequence). The CDR3 sequence is CASSFWTSGSTQYF. The CDR3 coding sequence is TGTGCCAGCAGCTTTTGGACTAGCGGCTCCACGCAGTATTTT.

In regard to this clonotype: Germline is not matched at one junction end, which may reflect a read error. The chain carries TRBV10-3 and TRBJ1-2; D is ambiguous. The CDR3 length is 12 residues. Germline V gene data show CDR1 as ENHRY and CDR2 as SYGVKD. CDR3 DNA sequence: TGTGCTATCAGCTGGGATAACTATGGCTACATCTTC. Its protein is CAISWDNYGYIF.

This clonotype was seen many times. DNA for the CDR3: TGTGCCAGCAGTTTAAGCGGGAGGGAGGAGCAGTACTTC. The encoded protein is CASSLSGREEQYF. J is TRBJ2-7 and V is TRBV28; 10 bases match TRBD2. CDR3 length: 13 amino acids. After removal of 2 bases from V and 7 bases from J, the junction contained 2 bases not matched to a gene. From germline, CDR1 is MDHEN and CDR2 SYDVKM.

This clonotype was picked up many times. This sequence joins TRBV7-9 and TRBJ2-7; D is possibly TRBD1 or TRBD2 (6 bases each). CDR1 and CDR2 (germline): SEHNR, FQNEAQ (reference sequence). Trimming pared 5 bases from V and 5 bases from J, leaving 19 bases between. CDR3 length equals 15 residues. CDR3 in DNA: TGTGCCAGCAGCCCGGAGGGGGAGAGGCGGGACGAGCAGTACTTC. Translated: CASSPEGERRDEQYF.

This clonotype was observed many times. The CDR3 DNA sequence: TGTGCCAGCAGCAAAGGGCTGAGCTCCTACAATGAGCAGTTCTTC. Translated: CASSKGLSSYNEQFF. This chain uses TRBV21-1 with TRBJ2-1. TRBV21-1 counts as a pseudogene. This CDR3 contains 15 residues.

Notes on this clonotype: This may arise from a read error, as a much more abundant clone is one base away. This chain uses TRBV21-1 with TRBJ2-1; the DNA was not used to check the table's D call, TRBD1. TRBV21-1 is flagged as a pseudogene. This CDR3 region has 16 residues. The CDR3 loop is CASSPPGVAANNEQLF. Written as DNA, the CDR3 is TGTGCCAGCAGCCCCCCTGGGGTAGCGGCAAACAATGAGCAGCTCTTC.

This clonotype was observed many times. DNA of the CDR3: TGTGCCAGCAGTTCGGCTAGCGGGGGGTTCAGCTCCTACAATGAGCAGTTCTTC. Amino acids: CASSSASGGFSSYNEQFF. The chain combines TRBV28 with TRBJ2-1, with 11 bases aligning to TRBD2. There are 18 residues in the CDR3. Trimming at V came to 4 bases and at J to 0 bases, leaving 8 bases not matched to a gene. Germline lookup yields CDR1 MDHEN and CDR2 SYDVKM.

The sample holds many counts of this clonotype. The rearrangement joins TRBV5-1 to TRBJ2-3; D uncertain. Germline-derived CDR1 and CDR2 are SGHRS and YFSETQ. The CDR3 sequence is 13 residues long. V shed 3 bases and J shed 0 bases, with 5 bases lying between them. The CDR3 protein is CASSSLSTDTQYF. CDR3 coding DNA: TGCGCCAGCAGCTCTCTGAGCACAGATACGCAGTATTTT.

This clonotype has ten or more counts. V and J are TRBV5-1 and TRBJ2-5; 7 bases align to TRBD2. This CDR3 has 15 residues. V lost 4 bases, J lost 5 bases, and 11 bases stayed unmatched. Germline V gene sequence: CDR1 SGHRS, CDR2 YFSETQ. CDR3 region: CASSTLAAPGETQYF. In nucleotides, the CDR3 is TGCGCCAGCAGCACGCTAGCGGCCCCGGGGGAGACCCAGTACTTC.

This clonotype has a count of ten or more. The V call is TRBV4-1, the J call TRBJ1-5; 8 bases fit TRBD1. The CDR3 sequence is 16 residues long. Germline V gene sequence: CDR1 MGHRA, CDR2 YSYEKL. With V trimmed by 1 base and J by 4 bases, 6 bases remained unmatched. The CDR3 nucleotides are TGCGCCAGCAGCCAAGGTGGGACAGGCAAAAATCAGCCCCAGCATTTT. Its translation is CASSQGGTGKNQPQHF.

This clonotype was seen repeatedly, ten times or more. This chain uses TRBV12-3 or TRBV12-4 with TRBJ2-1, with D perhaps TRBD1 (7 bases). V shed 6 bases and J shed 2 bases, with 29 bases lying between them. CDR3 size: 20 residues. The CDR3 DNA reads TGTGCCAGCAGGGAGGGAGTGTCAGGGGGTAGCGGAAAGACCTACAATGAGCAGTTCTTC. Translated, it gives CASREGVSGGSGKTYNEQFF.

This clonotype was counted many times. V usage is TRBV4-3 and J usage is TRBJ2-2; 7 bases are shared with TRBD2. This CDR3 is built from 16 residues. Losses at the gene ends were 1 base for V and 7 bases for J; bases not matched to a gene: 9. CDR1 and CDR2 from the germline V gene are LGHNA and YSLEER. DNA for the CDR3: TGCGCCAGCAGCCAAGGACTAGCCATTGAGGGCGGGGAGCTGTTTTTT. Amino acids: CASSQGLAIEGGELFF.

Ten or more counts support this clonotype. V gene TRBV28 combines with J gene TRBJ2-7, with a tentative D call TRBD2 (6 bases). V lost 6 bases, J lost 0 bases, and 15 bases lay in between. Germline-derived CDR1 and CDR2 are MDHEN and SYDVKM. CDR3 length: 15 amino acids. CDR3 DNA sequence: TGTGCCAGCAGCTCGCCGGGCGGGAACTCCTACGAGCAGTACTTC. Its protein product is CASSSPGGNSYEQYF.

Comment on this clonotype: A much larger clone is a single base away; this may be a read error. The V gene is TRBV5-1, the J gene TRBJ1-1, with 11 bases fitting TRBD1. This CDR3 comprises 18 residues. CDR1 SGHRS and CDR2 YFSETQ come from the germline V gene. CDR3 in amino acids: CVSSLGPPGQGESTEAFF. As DNA, the CDR3 is TGCGTCAGCAGCTTGGGGCCCCCGGGACAGGGGGAGAGTACTGAAGCTTTCTTT.

Comments on this clonotype: Compared with germline, one end of the junction differs, possibly owing to a read error. The chain uses TRBV12-3 or TRBV12-4 and TRBJ1-2; D perhaps matches TRBD1 (6 bases). This CDR3 region has 14 residues. This chain's CDR3 is CASSLRTANYGDTF. Here the CDR3 DNA reads TGTGCCAGCAGTTTGCGGACAGCTAACTATGGCGACACCTTC.